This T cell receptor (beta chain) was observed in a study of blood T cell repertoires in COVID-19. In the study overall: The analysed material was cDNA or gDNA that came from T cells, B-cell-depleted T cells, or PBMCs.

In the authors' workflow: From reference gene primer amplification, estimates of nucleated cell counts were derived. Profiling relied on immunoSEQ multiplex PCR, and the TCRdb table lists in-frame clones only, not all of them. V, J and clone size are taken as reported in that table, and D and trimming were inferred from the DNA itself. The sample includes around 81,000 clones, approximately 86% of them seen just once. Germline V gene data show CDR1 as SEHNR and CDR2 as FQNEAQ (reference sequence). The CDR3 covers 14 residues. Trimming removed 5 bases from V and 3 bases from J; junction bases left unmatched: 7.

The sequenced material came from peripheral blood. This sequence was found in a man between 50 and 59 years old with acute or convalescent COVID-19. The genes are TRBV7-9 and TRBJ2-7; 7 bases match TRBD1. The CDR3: CASSPRTGGYEQYF. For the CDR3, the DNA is TGTGCCAGCAGCCCGAGGACAGGAGGCTACGAGCAGTACTTC.